The next 27 T cell receptor beta chains were all read from a single sample in a study of immune evolution from preneoplasia to lung adenocarcinoma. Method: immunoSEQ multiplex PCR; TCRdb's copy keeps in-frame clones and lacks some. The sample consists of several thousand clones, around nine tenths of them appearing once. The specimen sequenced was FFPE atypical adenomatous hyperplasia tissue from the lung. Described subset: atypical adenomatous hyperplasia (AAH), lung preneoplasia. The receptors here all came from a person aged 70 to 79 with lung adenocarcinoma.

The CDR3 region has the DNA TGTGCCAGCAGCCAAGTCGCCAGGACGGACCTGTTCTTC. Its protein product is CASSQVARTDLFF. The gene calls are TRBV14 and TRBJ2-1, with no clear D. The CDR3 is made up of 13 amino acids. The V end was cut by 1 base, the J end by 15 bases, with 16 bases between. Germline V CDR1 and CDR2: SGHDN, FVKESK.

The V gene is TRBV5-6, the J gene TRBJ2-3; 9 bases align to TRBD2. The CDR3 has 15 amino acids. Trimming took 4 bases from V and 3 from J; bases not matched to a gene: 6. CDR1 is SGHDT and CDR2 is YYEEEE in the germline V gene. CDR3 region: CASSKLAGLTDTQYF. The CDR3 DNA reads as TGTGCCAGCAGCAAGCTAGCGGGATTAACAGATACGCAGTATTTT.

V usage is TRBV28 and J usage is TRBJ1-4; D remains ambiguous. The V gene's germline CDR1 is MDHEN and CDR2 SYDVKM. The CDR3 sequence is 15 residues long. V gave up 5 bases and J gave up 5 bases, with 15 bases separating them. CDR3 nucleotides: TGTGCCAGCAGTCCATCCGGGTCTCCAAATGAAAAACTGTTTTTT. Its translation: CASSPSGSPNEKLFF.

The chain recombines TRBV7-6 with TRBJ2-3; tentatively, D is TRBD2 (5 bases). This CDR3 is 17 amino acids long. CDR1 SGHVS and CDR2 FNYEAQ come from the germline V gene. Trimming took 1 base from V and 0 from J, leaving 14 bases between them. CDR3 sequence (DNA): TGTGCCAGCAGCTTAGGGGATAGCAGGACTAGCACAGATACGCAGTATTTT. Its translation: CASSLGDSRTSTDTQYF.

The chain uses TRBV2 and TRBJ2-4, with 9 bases that match TRBD1. Germline values: CDR1 SNHLY, CDR2 FYNNEI. With 1 base clipped from V and 4 bases from J, the junction kept 2 bases outside the gene matches. CDR3 size: 15 residues. The CDR3 protein is CASSEVGTGKNIQYF. CDR3 sequence (DNA): TGTGCCAGCAGTGAAGTAGGGACAGGGAAAAACATTCAGTACTTC. The variable domain in full, completed from reference TRBV2 and TRBJ2-4, reads EPEVTQTPSHQVTQMGQEVILRCVPISNHLYFYWYRQILGQKVEFLVSFYNNEISEKSEIFDDQFSVERPDGSNFTLKIRSTKLEDSAMYFCASSEVGTGKNIQYFGAGTRLSVL.

The rearrangement joins TRBV7-9 to TRBJ2-1, with TRBD2 identical over 7 bases. V lost 1 base and J lost 4; bases outside the gene matches: 7. Looked up from germline, CDR1 is SEHNR and CDR2 is FQNEAQ (reference sequence). There are 16 residues in the CDR3. CDR3 in amino acids: CASSLVVAGEYNEQFF. The CDR3 region has the DNA TGTGCCAGCAGCTTAGTCGTTGCGGGGGAGTACAATGAGCAGTTCTTC.

The chain uses TRBV18 and TRBJ1-5; D remains ambiguous. CDR1 KGHSH and CDR2 LQKENI come from the germline V gene. The CDR3 is 13 amino acids. The ends were cut back, 2 bases at V and 5 bases at J, with 7 bases in the middle. The CDR3 nucleotides read TGTGCCAGCTCACCAGGTTCCGATCAGCCCCAGCATTTT. As protein: CASSPGSDQPQHF.

V and J are TRBV4-1 and TRBJ1-1; tentative D call: TRBD1 (6 bases). The germline gives CDR1 MGHRA, CDR2 YSYEKL. This CDR3 is 15 amino acids long. Trimming removed 6 bases at V and 1 base at J, with 15 bases between. CDR3 sequence (DNA): TGCGCCAGCAGTCTTGAGGGGACAAGGAACACTGAAGCTTTCTTT. This codes for CASSLEGTRNTEAFF.

The chain uses TRBV7-9 and TRBJ1-2; 7 bases map to TRBD1. With 3 bases clipped from V and 3 bases from J, the junction kept 1 base outside the gene matches. The germline V gene has CDR1 SEHNR and CDR2 FQNEAQ (reference sequence). CDR3 length: 13 residues. CDR3 protein: CASSLGQHYGYTF. CDR3 nucleotide sequence: TGTGCCAGCAGCTTGGGACAGCACTATGGCTACACCTTC. Complete variable domain (other parts from reference TRBV7-9 and TRBJ1-2): DTGVSQNPRHKITKRGQNVTFRCDPISEHNRLYWYRQTLGQGPEFLTYFQNEAQLEKSRLLSDRFSAERPKGSFSTLEIQRTEQGDSAMYLCASSLGQHYGYTFGSGTRLTVV.

This rearrangement joins TRBV2 to TRBJ1-1; D gene uncertain. The CDR3 is made up of 15 amino acids. The germline V gene encodes CDR1 SNHLY and CDR2 FYNNEI. V was pared by 6 bases and J by 3 bases, with 17 bases between. CDR3 region: CASRSNQVFDTEAFF. The CDR3 DNA follows: TGTGCCAGCAGATCGAACCAGGTCTTTGACACTGAAGCTTTCTTT.

The V and J genes are TRBV15 and TRBJ1-5, with D unclear. The CDR3 totals 15 residues. Germline V gene lookup returns CDR1 LNHNV and CDR2 YYDKDF (reference sequence). V was trimmed by 0 bases and J by 3 bases, leaving 9 bases between them. CDR3 sequence (DNA): TGTGCCACCAGCAGAGATATTGGGGACAATCAGCCCCAGCATTTT. It translates to CATSRDIGDNQPQHF.

This clone was counted once. CDR3 bases: TGCGCCAGCAGCCAAGATCACCGCCTCTACGAGCAGTACTTC. It codes for CASSQDHRLYEQYF. The chain combines TRBV4-1 with TRBJ2-7; D is unclear. CDR1 is MGHRA and CDR2 is YSYEKL in the germline V gene. V lost 0 bases and J lost 3, with 9 bases in between. The CDR3 runs to 14 residues.

This clone has more than one count but fewer than ten. The chain joins TRBV18 to TRBJ2-7; no clear D. The CDR3 contains 11 residues. CDR1 KGHSH and CDR2 LQKENI come from the germline V gene. V lost 6 bases and J lost 6, with 9 bases in between. This CDR3 is CASSGSGEQYF. The CDR3 DNA sequence: TGTGCCAGCTCCGGATCTGGCGAGCAGTACTTC.

This chain connects TRBV19 to TRBJ2-5; D gene uncertain. CDR1 is LNHDA, CDR2 SQIVND, per germline (reference sequence). V was pared by 5 bases and J by 1 base, with 5 bases between. The CDR3 consists of 12 residues. This chain's CDR3 is CASSFSQETQYF. Written as DNA, the CDR3 is TGTGCCAGTAGTTTCAGCCAAGAGACCCAGTACTTC.

This rearrangement joins TRBV7-2 to TRBJ1-5; weak D call: TRBD1 (5 bases). Germline lookup yields CDR1 SGHTA and CDR2 FQGNSA. CDR3 length: 14 amino acids. The V end was cut by 2 bases, the J end by 2 bases, with 7 bases between. The CDR3 sequence: CASSLFRGNQPQHF. The CDR3 DNA follows: TGTGCCAGCAGCTTATTCAGGGGCAATCAGCCCCAGCATTTT.

The J gene is TRBJ2-7, the V gene TRBV5-5, with D perhaps TRBD1 (5 bases). Germline V CDR1 and CDR2: SGHKS, YYEKEE (reference sequence). This CDR3 region has 14 residues. V lost 5 bases, J lost 0 bases, and 12 bases lay in between. Here the CDR3 DNA reads TGTGCCAGCAGACCGGACACTCGCTCCTACGAGCAGTACTTC. Translated: CASRPDTRSYEQYF.

V usage is TRBV6-1 and J usage is TRBJ1-2; no clear D. Germline CDR1 is MNHNS and CDR2 is SASEGT. Trimming removed 1 base at V and 4 bases at J, with 4 bases between. The CDR3 length is 12 residues. CDR3 bases: TGTGCCAGCAGTGAAGGATCCTATGGCTACACCTTC. Translated, it gives CASSEGSYGYTF.

This clone is a singleton in its sample. In DNA form, the CDR3 reads TGTGCCAGCAGTCTCCTGGACTTACAGAACACCGGGGAGCTGTTTTTT. Its protein is CASSLLDLQNTGELFF. The chain couples TRBV28 to TRBJ2-2; D possibly corresponds to TRBD2 (5 bases). The CDR3 covers 16 residues. The V and J ends lost 5 bases and 1 base respectively, with 14 bases between them. The germline gives CDR1 MDHEN, CDR2 SYDVKM. Using reference TRBV28 and TRBJ2-2 for the parts outside the CDR3, the full variable domain is DVKVTQSSRYLVKRTGEKVFLECVQDMDHENMFWYRQDPGLGLRLIYFSYDVKMKEKGDIPEGYSVSREKKERFSLILESASTNQTSMYLCASSLLDLQNTGELFFGEGSRLTVL.

This clone was observed once. Here the CDR3 reads CASRPGTDYNEQFF. The CDR3 DNA sequence: TGTGCCAGCAGACCCGGGACAGATTACAATGAGCAGTTCTTC. The rearrangement uses TRBV7-9 and TRBJ2-1, with 7 bases identical to TRBD1. The CDR3 contains 14 residues. Per germline, CDR1 SEHNR and CDR2 FQNEAQ (reference sequence). V shed 6 bases and J 4 bases; nucleotides not matched to a gene: 6.

The chain couples TRBV5-1 to TRBJ2-5; D possibly corresponds to TRBD1 (6 bases). The CDR3 is 13 residues long. Between the trimmed V and J ends, which lost 2 bases and 5 bases, there was a span of 10 bases. Germline V gives CDR1 SGHRS, CDR2 YFSETQ. The CDR3 DNA is TGCGCCAGCAGCTTAACAGGGTGGGAGACCCAGTACTTC. Its protein product is CASSLTGWETQYF.

In this sample, this clone turned up once. CDR3 residues: CATRQGANNGELFF. In nucleotides, the CDR3 is TGTGCCACCCGACAGGGGGCTAATAACGGGGAGCTGTTTTTT. V usage is TRBV27 and J usage is TRBJ2-2; 10 nucleotides match TRBD1. Unmatched junction bases numbered 9, after V lost 10 bases and J lost 7 bases. The CDR3 covers 14 residues. Germline V gene data show CDR1 as MNHEY and CDR2 as SMNVEV (reference sequence).

The CDR3 coding sequence is TGTGCCAGCAGCCGCTCCAATGAGCAGTTCTTC. Protein product: CASSRSNEQFF. V and J are TRBV14 and TRBJ2-1; D not certain. The CDR3 runs to 11 residues. Germline assignment: CDR1 SGHDN and CDR2 FVKESK. Trimming took 4 bases from V and 6 from J, leaving 4 bases between them. Supplemented by reference TRBV14 and TRBJ2-1, the full variable domain reads EAGVTQFPSHSVIEKGQTVTLRCDPISGHDNLYWYRRVMGKEIKFLLHFVKESKQDESGMPNNRFLAERTGGTYSTLKVQPAELEDSGVYFCASSRSNEQFFGPGTRLTVL.

The chain has TRBV7-9 and TRBJ1-2, with 10 bases aligning to TRBD1. The CDR3 is made up of 17 amino acids. Per the germline V gene, CDR1 is SEHNR and CDR2 is FQNEAQ (reference sequence). V trimming: 1 base; J trimming: 10 bases; junction bases outside the gene matches: 15. CDR3 sequence: CASSLEGAGTGASYYTF. The CDR3 nucleotides are TGTGCCAGCAGCTTAGAAGGGGCCGGGACAGGGGCTTCATACTACACCTTC.

This clone was observed a few times. V is TRBV7-9 and J is TRBJ2-5; D may match TRBD1 or TRBD2 (6 bases each). The CDR3 length is 14 residues. Trimming took 1 base from V and 5 from J, leaving 11 bases between them. CDR1 and CDR2 (germline): SEHNR, FQNEAQ (reference sequence). CDR3: CASSLVGGGETQYF. DNA for the CDR3: TGTGCCAGCAGCTTAGTTGGAGGGGGGGAGACCCAGTACTTC.

This rearrangement joins TRBV18 to TRBJ2-5; D gene uncertain. This CDR3 comprises 16 residues. Germline CDR1 is KGHSH and CDR2 is LQKENI. Trimming removed 2 bases from V and 3 bases from J, with 16 bases in between. The DNA for the CDR3 is TGTGCCAGCTCACCAACATCTAACGGAAAGAAAGAGACCCAGTACTTC. Its translation: CASSPTSNGKKETQYF.

The rearrangement joins TRBV11-1 to TRBJ1-1; 7 nucleotides align to TRBD1. V shed 3 bases, J shed 13 bases, and the junction held 14 bases outside the gene matches. The germline V gene encodes CDR1 SGHAT and CDR2 FQDESV (reference sequence). The CDR3 runs 14 residues. The CDR3 coding sequence is TGTGCCAGCAGCTTGAGACAGGGAACCGAAAGAGTTTTCTTT. This encodes CASSLRQGTERVFF.

This sequence joins TRBV28 and TRBJ1-5; D is perhaps TRBD1 (5 bases). CDR3 size: 16 residues. Germline values: CDR1 MDHEN, CDR2 SYDVKM. The V end lost 7 bases, the J end lost 0 bases, and 16 bases lay between the germline ends. The CDR3 sequence: CASTSRRGISNQPQHF. CDR3 nucleotide sequence: TGTGCCAGCACCTCTCGGAGGGGAATTAGCAATCAGCCCCAGCATTTT.